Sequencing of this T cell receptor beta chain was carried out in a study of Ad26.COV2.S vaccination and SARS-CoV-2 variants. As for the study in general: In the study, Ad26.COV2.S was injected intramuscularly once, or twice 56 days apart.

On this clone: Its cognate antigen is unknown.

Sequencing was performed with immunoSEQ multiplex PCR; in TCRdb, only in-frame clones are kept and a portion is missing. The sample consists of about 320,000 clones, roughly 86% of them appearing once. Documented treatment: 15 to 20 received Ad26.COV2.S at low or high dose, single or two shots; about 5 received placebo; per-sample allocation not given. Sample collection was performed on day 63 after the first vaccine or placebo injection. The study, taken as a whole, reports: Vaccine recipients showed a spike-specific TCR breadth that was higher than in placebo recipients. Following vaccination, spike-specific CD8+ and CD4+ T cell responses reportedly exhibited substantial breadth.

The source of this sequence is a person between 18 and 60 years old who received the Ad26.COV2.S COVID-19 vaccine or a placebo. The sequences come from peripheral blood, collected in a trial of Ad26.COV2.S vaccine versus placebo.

Here the CDR3 reads CASSLERGDGDTQYF. CDR3 in DNA: TGCGCCAGCAGCTTGGAAAGGGGCGACGGGGATACGCAGTATTTT. The chain recombines TRBV5-1 with TRBJ2-3, with D tentatively TRBD1 (5 bases). Trimming pared 0 bases from V and 6 bases from J, leaving 14 bases between. Germline assignment: CDR1 SGHRS and CDR2 YFSETQ. This CDR3 region has 15 residues.